These 18 T cell receptor beta chains were all obtained from the same sample, sequenced in a study of response to subunit inactivated influenza vaccine (dated by TCRdb to 2016 to 2019). Libraries were constructed by RT-PCR. Sequencing instrument: Illumina HiSeq 2500. TCRdb redid the processing of the public reads, applying fastp at Q25 and MiXCR, and retained in-frame beta chains. All rows with the same CDR3 protein become a single entry with the most common DNA and genes. In this sample the table shows 280,000 or so distinct CDR3 sequences, 21% of which occur a single time. The ten largest clones take up 10% of the sample. The material sequenced was PBMCs from blood, taken less than 22 months after vaccination. The receptors derive from a man between 50 and 70 years old who received an inactivated influenza vaccine. Donor details come from another sample of the same person, matched by shared clones.

This clonotype appeared a few times. V gene TRBV2 combines with J gene TRBJ1-1; D is undetermined. Trimming took off 2 bases at V and 0 bases at J, with 10 bases between the two ends. Germline V gene sequence: CDR1 SNHLY, CDR2 FYNNEI. The CDR3 loop spans 15 amino acids. This CDR3 is CASSENPLMNTEAFF. In DNA, the CDR3 is TGTGCCAGCAGTGAAAACCCCCTCATGAACACTGAAGCTTTCTTT.

There are many counts of this clonotype. V usage is TRBV7-2 and J usage is TRBJ1-5; possible D gene TRBD1, 6 bases. There are 16 residues in the CDR3. V was cut by 1 base and J by 6 bases, with 16 bases left in between. CDR1 and CDR2 from the germline V gene are SGHTA and FQGNSA. CDR3 sequence reads: CASSLGSGAPSQPQHF. The CDR3 region has the DNA TGTGCCAGCAGCTTAGGATCAGGGGCCCCTTCTCAGCCCCAGCATTTT.

CDR3 in amino acids: CASNGQGQYEAFF. DNA for the CDR3: TGTGCCAGCAACGGACAGGGACAATATGAAGCTTTCTTT. This chain connects TRBV11-2 to TRBJ1-1; 8 bases agree with TRBD1. Germline V gives CDR1 SGHAT, CDR2 FQNNGV. The CDR3 spans 13 residues. J lost 7 bases, V lost 7 bases, and 8 bases had no gene match.

A few counts support this clonotype. This chain links TRBV5-1 with TRBJ1-1; 9 positions match TRBD1. The CDR3 has 16 residues. Trimming took 2 bases from V and 0 from J; bases not matched to a gene: 5. Per the germline V gene, CDR1 is SGHRS and CDR2 is YFSETQ. The CDR3, as DNA: TGCGCCAGCAGCTTCCGGGACAGGGACGTGAACACTGAAGCTTTCTTT. Protein sequence: CASSFRDRDVNTEAFF.

The rearrangement joins TRBV27 to TRBJ1-5; tentatively, D is TRBD1 (5 bases). The CDR3 contains 15 residues. The V and J ends lost 7 bases and 4 bases respectively, with 17 bases between them. Germline V CDR1 and CDR2: MNHEY, SMNVEV (reference sequence). In nucleotides, the CDR3 is TGTGCCAGCAAAAAAAGGCAGGGCTTGAATCAGCCCCAGCATTTT. Protein: CASKKRQGLNQPQHF.

This clonotype has a handful of counts. The chain is built from TRBV5-1 and TRBJ1-2; D is unclear. V was shortened by 4 bases and J by 5 bases, with 12 bases between the two germline ends. From germline, CDR1 is SGHRS and CDR2 YFSETQ. The CDR3 is 13 residues long. CDR3 nucleotide sequence: TGCGCCAGCAGCCCGGCCAGAGAATATGGCTACACCTTC. Translating it yields CASSPAREYGYTF.

In this sample, this clonotype turned up a few times. The J gene is TRBJ2-7, the V gene TRBV6-2 or TRBV6-3; TRBD2 is a possible D gene (6 bases). V was shortened by 2 bases and J by 0 bases, with 17 bases between the two germline ends. Germline values: CDR1 MNHEY, CDR2 SVGEGT. This CDR3 contains 17 residues. The CDR3 sequence: CASSYGYGGKSSYEQYF. The CDR3, as DNA: TGTGCCAGCAGTTACGGCTATGGAGGGAAGAGCTCCTACGAGCAGTACTTC.

The gene calls are TRBV12-3 or TRBV12-4 and TRBJ1-2; no reliable D call. The CDR3 consists of 14 residues. The V end lost 0 bases, the J end lost 6 bases, and 11 bases lay between the germline ends. Written as DNA, the CDR3 is TGTGCCAGCAGTTTAGCGCTTGCGGGGAATGGCTACACCTTC. Amino acid sequence: CASSLALAGNGYTF.

This clonotype was counted only a few times. This sequence joins TRBV10-1 and TRBJ2-1; 9 bases match TRBD1. V lost 5 bases and J lost 5; bases outside the gene matches: 1. Per germline, CDR1 WNHNN and CDR2 SYGVQD (reference sequence). The CDR3 sequence is 13 residues long. CDR3 nucleotide sequence: TGCGCCAGCAGTCGGGACAGGGACAATGAGCAGTTCTTC. This translates into CASSRDRDNEQFF.

This clonotype showed up just a few times. The chain has TRBV4-3 and TRBJ2-1; 9 bases line up with TRBD2. V trimming: 0 bases; J trimming: 16 bases; junction bases outside the gene matches: 7. Germline V CDR1 and CDR2: LGHNA, YSLEER. This CDR3 is 13 amino acids long. CDR3 bases: TGCGCCAGCAGCCAAGATCGGGCGGGGGGGTATTTCTTC. Translation: CASSQDRAGGYFF.

There are a few counts of this clonotype. V is TRBV29-1 and J is TRBJ2-1; 7 bases are shared with TRBD1. The germline gives CDR1 SQVTM, CDR2 ANQGSEA. The CDR3 covers 14 residues. Trimming cost V 5 bases and J 7 bases; bases outside gene matches: 11. The CDR3 DNA reads as TGCAGCGTTATCCCAAACAGGGGCGGAAATGAGCAGTTCTTC. Residues: CSVIPNRGGNEQFF.

This clonotype appeared a few times. This chain connects TRBV3-1 to TRBJ2-2; 7 bases match TRBD2. The CDR3 spans 15 residues. Germline trimming cut 5 bases from V and 4 bases from J; bases unmatched to any gene: 7. Germline CDR1 LGHDT, CDR2 YNNKEL (reference sequence). The CDR3 DNA reads as TGTGCCAGCAGCTCTACCGGGAGGCTCACCGGGGAGCTGTTTTTT. Protein product: CASSSTGRLTGELFF.

The sample holds many counts of this clonotype. The chain couples TRBV5-1 to TRBJ1-2; 8 bases are shared with TRBD1. Germline CDR1 is SGHRS and CDR2 is YFSETQ. Losses at the gene ends were 3 bases for V and 6 bases for J; bases not matched to a gene: 4. CDR3 size: 13 residues. This CDR3 is CASSSGQGHGYTF. Here the CDR3 DNA reads TGCGCCAGCAGCTCCGGACAGGGACATGGCTACACCTTC.

Only a few counts were recorded for this clonotype. The chain employs TRBV11-2 and TRBJ1-1; D gene uncertain. The germline V and J ends were trimmed by 4 bases and 6 bases, with 12 bases remaining between them. Germline-derived CDR1 and CDR2 are SGHAT and FQNNGV. The length of the CDR3 is 13 residues. The CDR3 loop is CASSSGPRPEAFF. The DNA for the CDR3 is TGTGCCAGCAGCTCGGGCCCCCGGCCTGAAGCTTTCTTT.

This clonotype occurred a few times. The genes are TRBV11-2 and TRBJ2-6; maybe TRBD1 (6 bases). Trimming cost V 1 base and J 0 bases, with 19 bases left between them. The CDR3 totals 20 residues. The germline CDR1 and CDR2 sequences are SGHAT and FQNNGV. The CDR3 DNA is TGTGCCAGCAGCTTAGGAACAGGGTACGTTGGGCACTCTGGGGCCAACGTCCTGACTTTC. It yields the protein CASSLGTGYVGHSGANVLTF.

This chain uses TRBV4-1 with TRBJ2-1; 9 bases match TRBD2. Germline values: CDR1 MGHRA, CDR2 YSYEKL. J gave up 6 bases and V 1 base, and 7 bases lay outside the gene matches. The CDR3 totals 16 residues. The CDR3 nucleotides are TGCGCCAGCAGCCAAGGGGGAGCGGGAGGAGGCAATGAGCAGTTCTTC. As protein: CASSQGGAGGGNEQFF.

Concerning this clonotype: This may stem from a read error, because a much larger clone lies one nucleotide away. The chain uses TRBV28 and TRBJ1-2; D possibly corresponds to TRBD1 (5 bases). CDR3 length equals 14 residues. V shed 3 bases and J shed 4 bases, with 12 bases lying between them. Germline V gives CDR1 MDHEN, CDR2 SYDVKM. The CDR3 DNA reads as TGTGCCAGCAGTTTTGGGCTGGGGACCTATGGCTACACCTTC. Translated, it gives CASSFGLGTYGYTF.

In its sample, this clonotype was seen a few times. This chain links TRBV5-1 with TRBJ2-7; D is perhaps TRBD2 (6 bases). The germline V gene encodes CDR1 SGHRS and CDR2 YFSETQ. Trimming took off 2 bases at V and 0 bases at J, with 12 bases between the two ends. This CDR3 comprises 15 residues. The CDR3 protein is CASSLTGTPSYEQYF. CDR3 DNA: TGCGCCAGCAGCTTAACCGGGACTCCCTCCTACGAGCAGTACTTC.